The 14 T cell receptor beta chains below all came from one sample that was sequenced in a study of blood T cell repertoires in COVID-19. The data were produced by immunoSEQ multiplex PCR, yet TCRdb's version contains in-frame clones alone and is incomplete. Of hundreds of thousands of clones listed, 80% to 90% are singletons. The sequenced sample was PBMCs or T cells enriched from blood (not recorded which). The receptors stem from a man aged 25-45 years who had recovered from COVID-19.

This clone was seen a handful of times. Other DNA sequences within the sample encode an identical CDR3. The chain employs TRBV5-1 and TRBJ2-3; D may be TRBD1 (6 bases). Trimming stripped 2 bases from V and 0 bases from J, with 7 bases between. CDR1 SGHRS and CDR2 YFSETQ come from the germline V gene. This CDR3 comprises 14 residues. CDR3 sequence (DNA): TGCGCCAGCAGCTTAGGACAGAGCACAGATACGCAGTATTTT. It codes for CASSLGQSTDTQYF.

The chain recombines TRBV6-1 with TRBJ1-6; 8 positions match TRBD1. CDR1 and CDR2 (germline): MNHNS, SASEGT. The CDR3 consists of 14 residues. With 2 bases clipped from V and 10 bases from J, the junction kept 4 bases outside the gene matches. DNA of the CDR3: TGTGCCAGCAGTGAAACAGGGGGGTCATCACCCCTCCACTTT. Its translation: CASSETGGSSPLHF.

The rearrangement links TRBV27 to TRBJ2-5; 11 bases are shared with TRBD2. The CDR3 has 15 residues. Germline CDR1 is MNHEY and CDR2 is SMNVEV (reference sequence). Germline trimming cut 5 bases from V and 0 bases from J; bases unmatched to any gene: 2. The CDR3 region has the DNA TGTGCCAGCAGTAAACTAGCGGGGGACCAAGAGACCCAGTACTTC. Residues: CASSKLAGDQETQYF.

This sequence joins TRBV7-3 and TRBJ2-6; D ambiguous. Germline V gene lookup returns CDR1 SGHTA and CDR2 FQGTGA. The CDR3 spans 16 residues. V lost 1 base to trimming and J lost 3 bases, with 10 bases between them. The CDR3 DNA follows: TGTGCCAGCAGCTTAATAGCCGGGTTTGGGGCCAACGTCCTGACTTTC. This gives the protein CASSLIAGFGANVLTF.

The chain carries TRBV6-2 or TRBV6-3 and TRBJ1-1; D perhaps matches TRBD1 (6 bases). V was clipped by 3 bases and J by 10 bases, with 12 bases between them. Germline V gene data show CDR1 as MNHEY and CDR2 as SVGEGT. The length of the CDR3 is 12 residues. The CDR3 reads CASSYSGGRAFF. For the CDR3, the DNA is TGTGCCAGCAGTTATTCGGGGGGGCGAGCTTTCTTT.

The rearrangement joins TRBV6-5 to TRBJ2-3; 10 bases fit TRBD2. This CDR3 spans 15 amino acids. Germline V lookup: CDR1 MNHEY, CDR2 SVGAGI. V was clipped by 7 bases and J by 4 bases; unmatched bases: 8. For the CDR3, the DNA is TGTGCCAGCAACATAGCGGGGGGCTTCTCAGATACGCAGTATTTT. Translated, it gives CASNIAGGFSDTQYF.

This clone is a singleton in its sample. The chain uses TRBV3-1 (or the pseudogene TRBV3-2) and TRBJ1-1; 8 bases line up with TRBD1. V was pared by 4 bases and J by 1 base, with 2 bases of the junction left unmatched. The CDR3 runs 14 residues. The germline V gene encodes CDR1 LGHDT and CDR2 YNNKEL (reference sequence). The CDR3: CASSRGTGNTEAFF. The CDR3 DNA reads TGTGCCAGCAGCCGAGGGACAGGGAACACTGAAGCTTTCTTT.

The genes are TRBV5-4 and TRBJ1-2; 7 bases align to TRBD1. From germline, CDR1 is SGHNT and CDR2 YYREEE (reference sequence). The CDR3 has 12 residues. The junction had 1 base not matched to a gene; V was cut back by 0 bases and J by 8 bases. The chain's CDR3 is CASSLDRGGYTF. DNA of the CDR3: TGTGCCAGCAGCTTGGACAGGGGCGGCTACACCTTC.

The chain uses TRBV19 and TRBJ2-7, with a weak D call TRBD1 (6 bases). Between the trimmed V and J ends, which lost 8 bases and 3 bases, there was a span of 11 bases. The CDR3 is made up of 12 amino acids. Germline-derived CDR1 and CDR2 are LNHDA and SQIVND (reference sequence). CDR3 loop: CASRSQGYEQYF. DNA for the CDR3: TGTGCCAGTCGCTCACAGGGCTACGAGCAGTACTTC.

The CDR3 DNA is TGTGCCAGCAGCCATAAATCTAGCAATCAGCCCCAGCATTTT. Amino acid sequence: CASSHKSSNQPQHF. The chain combines TRBV3-1 (or the pseudogene TRBV3-2) with TRBJ1-5; D gene unclear. Germline assignment: CDR1 LGHDT and CDR2 YNNKEL (reference sequence). This CDR3 spans 14 amino acids. The V end lost 3 bases, the J end lost 0 bases, and 6 bases lay between the germline ends.

The chain joins TRBV7-9 to TRBJ2-2, with D perhaps matching TRBD1 (5 bases). CDR3 length: 14 amino acids. CDR1 and CDR2 (germline): SEHNR, FQNEAQ (reference sequence). Trimming cost V 4 bases and J 11 bases, with 17 bases left between them. DNA for the CDR3: TGTGCCAGCAGCTCCGTAGGACACTTCCTAGAGCTGTTTTTT. It translates to CASSSVGHFLELFF.

The count of this clone is one. The CDR3 here is CASRTQGARYNSPLHF. The CDR3 bases are TGTGCCAGCAGGACACAGGGGGCAAGGTATAATTCACCCCTCCACTTT. The J gene is TRBJ1-6, the V gene TRBV2, with 9 nucleotides matching TRBD1. After removal of 6 bases from V and 4 bases from J, the junction contained 7 bases not matched to a gene. This CDR3 is built from 16 residues. The germline V gene encodes CDR1 SNHLY and CDR2 FYNNEI.

The V gene is TRBV2, the J gene TRBJ1-4; D is perhaps TRBD1 (5 bases). The germline V gene encodes CDR1 SNHLY and CDR2 FYNNEI. CDR3 length equals 14 residues. The ends were cut back, 5 bases at V and 2 bases at J, with 9 bases in the middle. The CDR3 loop reads CASSRQNTNEKLFF. CDR3 coding DNA: TGTGCCAGCAGTCGACAGAACACTAATGAAAAACTGTTTTTT.

This clone was detected once. The genes are TRBV11-2 and TRBJ1-1; possible D gene TRBD1, 6 bases. The V gene's germline CDR1 is SGHAT and CDR2 FQNNGV. V lost 1 base and J lost 7, with 10 bases in between. This CDR3 region has 13 residues. The CDR3 DNA reads TGTGCCAGCAGCTTAGGTTCGGACAGTGAAGCTTTCTTT. It translates to CASSLGSDSEAFF.